This TCR beta chain was found in a study of shared clonotypes between healthy human individuals. Measured with immunoSEQ multiplex PCR; TCRdb has only the in-frame clones, and not every one. The sample carries over 800,000 clones, roughly 92% recorded once. Comments on this clone: The antigen remains undetermined.

Overall study findings and caveats: Measured sharing among donors was expected to vary with sequencing depth.

J lost 3 bases, V lost 1 base, and 8 bases had no gene match. Germline CDR1 GTSNPN, CDR2 SVGIG (reference sequence). The CDR3 loop spans 16 amino acids. Selected positively for CCR7 and CD45RO-negative, naive CD8 cells excluded terminally differentiated effector memory CD45RA+ cells. The sequencing input was naive CD8+ T cells sorted from blood. This TCR was recovered from a young man in good health. This sequence joins TRBV30 and TRBJ2-7; 11 bases are a match to TRBD1. This chain's CDR3 is CAWSASAGQGVYEQYF. DNA of the CDR3: TGTGCCTGGAGTGCCTCGGCGGGACAGGGGGTCTACGAGCAGTACTTC.